The 31 T cell receptor beta chains below all came from one sample that was sequenced in a study of T-cell reconstitution after alpha-beta-depleted transplantation in children. Unique molecular identifiers were used to barcode this TCRbeta library. In TCRdb, the PCR reads were re-called with MiXCR into one record per CDR3 protein. The sample gives nearly 250,000 distinct CDR3 sequences, under 9.5% of which show up once; about 6.4% is in the top ten. This sample comprised PBMCs, mostly from graft donor cells, obtained 180 days after TCRalphabeta/CD19-depleted stem cell transplant. Receptors originate from a male patient aged 5 to 17 who had a stem cell transplant for acute lymphoblastic leukemia, so the T cells may come from the graft donor.

This clonotype was found many times. The CDR3 coding sequence is TGTGCCAGCAGTTTGAGCGGGGCCCAAGAGACCCAGTACTTC. Residues: CASSLSGAQETQYF. This chain uses TRBV12-3 or TRBV12-4 with TRBJ2-5, with 7 bases identical to TRBD2. V lost 3 bases to trimming and J lost 1 base; unmatched junction nucleotides: 2. This CDR3 region has 14 residues.

This clonotype showed up many times. The J gene is TRBJ1-6, the V gene TRBV5-1, with D possibly matching TRBD1 (5 bases). Germline V lookup: CDR1 SGHRS, CDR2 YFSETQ. The V gene lost 4 bases and the J gene lost 7 bases, with 15 bases spanning the gap. The CDR3 has 15 amino acids. CDR3 in amino acids: CASSLGDGLNSPLHF. In DNA, the CDR3 is TGCGCCAGCAGCCTAGGGGACGGTTTGAATTCACCCCTCCACTTT.

This clonotype was detected ten times or more. A junction boundary mismatches the germline segment, possibly from a read error. The chain couples TRBV6-5 to TRBJ1-1, with D uncertain. The germline CDR1 and CDR2 sequences are MNHEY and SVGAGI. The length of the CDR3 is 15 residues. The CDR3 reads CASIYPGGRNTEAFF. In nucleotides, the CDR3 is TGTGCCAGCATTTACCCAGGTGGGCGAAACACTGAAGCTTTCTTT.

This clonotype has just a few counts. The genes are TRBV20-1 and TRBJ2-2, with a weak D call TRBD1 (6 bases). This CDR3 spans 14 amino acids. Trimming shortened V by 7 bases and J by 1 base, and 13 bases separated the two germline ends. CDR1 and CDR2 (germline): DFQATT, SNEGSKA (reference sequence). The CDR3 sequence: CSVSPGQNTGELFF. The CDR3 coding sequence is TGCAGTGTTTCGCCGGGACAGAACACCGGGGAGCTGTTTTTT.

The sample holds many counts of this clonotype. The V and J genes are TRBV28 and TRBJ2-7; a possible D gene is TRBD2 (5 bases). The length of the CDR3 is 13 residues. The germline V and J ends were trimmed by 3 bases and 7 bases, with 13 bases remaining between them. Germline V gives CDR1 MDHEN, CDR2 SYDVKM. CDR3 DNA sequence: TGTGCCAGCAGTTTCTCAACTAGTGCGGAGCAGTACTTC. Translation: CASSFSTSAEQYF.

This clonotype occurred many times. V usage is TRBV25-1 and J usage is TRBJ1-5, with D maybe TRBD1 (5 bases). The CDR3 length is 15 residues. Trimming stripped 6 bases from V and 2 bases from J, with 14 bases between. In germline, CDR1 is MGHDK, CDR2 SYGVNS. The chain's CDR3 is CASSRGGGGNQPQHF. The CDR3 coding sequence is TGTGCCAGCAGCCGGGGGGGAGGTGGCAATCAGCCCCAGCATTTT. Complete variable domain (other parts from reference TRBV25-1 and TRBJ1-5): EADIYQTPRYLVIGTGKKITLECSQTMGHDKMYWYQQDPGMELHLIHYSYGVNSTEKGDLSSESTVSRIRTEHFPLTLESARPSHTSQYLCASSRGGGGNQPQHFGDGTRLSIL.

The chain is built from TRBV12-3 or TRBV12-4 and TRBJ2-7; the match to TRBD2 covers 14 bases. The CDR3 covers 18 residues. Written as DNA, the CDR3 is TGTACCCTCAGCCCAGCCGGGACTAGCGGGAGAATGCGGTACGAGCAGTACTTC. It translates to CTLSPAGTSGRMRYEQYF.

This clonotype was seen repeatedly, ten times or more. The rearrangement joins TRBV6-6 to TRBJ2-7; the D gene could be TRBD1 or TRBD2 (6 bases each). CDR1 is MNHNY and CDR2 is SVGAGI in the germline V gene (reference sequence). The ends were cut back, 8 bases at V and 0 bases at J, with 11 bases in the middle. The CDR3 extends over 13 amino acids. The CDR3 spells CASRGGGSYEQYF. CDR3 sequence (DNA): TGTGCCAGCCGAGGAGGGGGCTCCTACGAGCAGTACTTC.

In this sample, this clonotype turned up many times. The chain is built from TRBV2 and TRBJ2-3; D gene unclear. The germline CDR1 and CDR2 sequences are SNHLY and FYNNEI. Trimming removed 4 bases from V and 2 bases from J, with 10 bases in between. The CDR3 runs 14 residues. CDR3: CASSVDTFTDTQYF. CDR3 sequence (DNA): TGTGCCAGCAGTGTTGACACCTTCACAGATACGCAGTATTTT.

This clonotype was picked up many times. V and J are TRBV6-5 and TRBJ1-1, with 8 positions matching TRBD1. The trim removed 2 bases at V and 1 base at J, leaving 9 bases unmatched. The CDR3 runs to 17 residues. Germline lookup yields CDR1 MNHEY and CDR2 SVGAGI. The DNA of the CDR3 is TGTGCCAGCAGTTACCGTTACAGGGGGTTAAAGAACACTGAAGCTTTCTTT. Its translation is CASSYRYRGLKNTEAFF.

This clonotype was counted ten times or more. V gene TRBV10-3 combines with J gene TRBJ2-3; D is perhaps TRBD2 (5 bases). CDR1 is ENHRY, CDR2 SYGVKD, per germline. The V and J ends lost 5 bases and 6 bases respectively, with 15 bases between them. The CDR3 loop spans 14 amino acids. CDR3 sequence reads: CAISSGRSADTQYF. CDR3 DNA sequence: TGTGCCATCAGTAGCGGTAGGAGTGCGGATACGCAGTATTTT.

This clonotype was counted at least ten times. The chain employs TRBV24-1 and TRBJ1-5, with D perhaps matching TRBD1 (6 bases). The CDR3 extends over 15 amino acids. The germline V and J ends were trimmed by 4 bases and 5 bases, with 14 bases remaining between them. The germline CDR1 and CDR2 sequences are KGHDR and SFDVKD. CDR3 in DNA: TGTGCCACCAGTGAAAAGGGGGTGGGTGATCAGCCCCAGCATTTT. It yields the protein CATSEKGVGDQPQHF.

This clonotype was counted ten times or more. V is TRBV5-1 and J is TRBJ2-4; the D gene is possibly TRBD2 (5 bases). V lost 3 bases to trimming and J lost 7 bases, with 11 bases between them. Germline V gene sequence: CDR1 SGHRS, CDR2 YFSETQ. The CDR3 runs to 13 residues. The CDR3 loop reads CASSSSGRNIQYF. CDR3 in DNA: TGCGCCAGCAGCTCCTCGGGAAGGAACATTCAGTACTTC.

In its sample, this clonotype was seen many times. This rearrangement joins TRBV6-5 to TRBJ1-1; 7 bases are shared with TRBD1. The germline V gene encodes CDR1 MNHEY and CDR2 SVGAGI. CDR3 length: 16 amino acids. Unmatched junction bases numbered 11, after V lost 3 bases and J lost 4 bases. In DNA, the CDR3 is TGTGCCAGCAGTTATCTTCCGACAGGGCGGCGCACTGAAGCTTTCTTT. This encodes CASSYLPTGRRTEAFF.

At least ten counts were recorded for this clonotype. The rearrangement joins TRBV12-3 or TRBV12-4 to TRBJ2-5; D ambiguous. CDR3 length: 14 residues. The V end was cut by 4 bases, the J end by 7 bases, with 16 bases between. The CDR3 protein is CASSSRVPDGTQYF. The CDR3 bases are TGTGCCAGCAGTTCCCGGGTCCCGGATGGGACCCAGTACTTC.

This clonotype came up many times. This chain links TRBV7-2 with TRBJ2-3, with D perhaps TRBD1 or TRBD2 (5 bases each). Per germline, CDR1 SGHTA and CDR2 FQGNSA. With 1 base removed from V and 2 bases from J, the gap between germline ends came to 10 bases. There are 15 residues in the CDR3. The CDR3 reads CASSLEGPNTDTQYF. CDR3 bases: TGTGCCAGCAGCTTAGAGGGACCAAACACAGATACGCAGTATTTT.

There are many counts of this clonotype. The chain has TRBV5-5 and TRBJ2-2; 8 bases align to TRBD1. Germline V gene sequence: CDR1 SGHKS, CDR2 YYEKEE (reference sequence). CDR3 length: 15 residues. V lost 2 bases, J lost 3 bases, and 3 bases stayed unmatched. The CDR3 region has the DNA TGTGCCAGCAGCTTCGGACAGGGCTACACCGGGGAGCTGTTTTTT. The encoded protein is CASSFGQGYTGELFF.

This clonotype was observed at least ten times. The chain has TRBV18 and TRBJ2-7; D not resolved. V lost 3 bases and J 8 bases, leaving 20 bases between the germline ends. CDR3 length: 15 residues. Germline CDR1 is KGHSH and CDR2 is LQKENI. The CDR3 spells CASSPRDTRPVKQYF. The CDR3 region has the DNA TGTGCCAGCTCACCTCGAGACACTCGACCTGTGAAGCAGTACTTC.

This clonotype was observed a single time. This may stem from a read error, because a much larger clone lies one nucleotide away. The gene calls are TRBV7-6 and TRBJ1-5; D is undetermined. CDR3 size: 15 residues. Germline loops: CDR1 SGHVS, CDR2 FNYEAQ. The CDR3 DNA reads as TGTGCCAGCAGCTTAGCGAGGGTGACCAATCAGCCCCAGCGTTTT. Protein: CASSLARVTNQPQRF.

This clonotype was recorded at least ten times. J is TRBJ1-1 and V is TRBV15; TRBD1 matches 9 bases. Trimming removed 3 bases from V and 10 bases from J; junction bases left unmatched: 9. Germline-derived CDR1 and CDR2 are LNHNV and YYDKDF (reference sequence). The CDR3 contains 14 residues. The CDR3 coding sequence is TGTGCCACCAGCAGCCTGGGACAGGGATATGGAGCTTTCTTT. Translation gives CATSSLGQGYGAFF.

This clonotype turned up a few times. The rearrangement uses TRBV5-4 and TRBJ2-1, with TRBD2 identical over 13 bases. Trimming took 2 bases from V and 3 from J; bases not matched to a gene: 11. The CDR3 is made up of 19 amino acids. Germline V gene lookup returns CDR1 SGHNT and CDR2 YYREEE (reference sequence). CDR3 DNA: TGTGCCAGCAGCTTAGGACTAGCGGGGGTCGGAAGGGGCTACAATGAGCAGTTCTTC. Amino acids: CASSLGLAGVGRGYNEQFF.

This clonotype was seen ten or more times. The chain links TRBV2 to TRBJ1-5, with D possibly matching TRBD1 (5 bases). Germline CDR1 SNHLY, CDR2 FYNNEI. CDR3 length: 13 residues. V was trimmed by 6 bases and J by 6 bases, leaving 12 bases between them. The CDR3 reads CASSVGRSQPQHF. In nucleotides, the CDR3 is TGTGCCAGCAGCGTGGGACGAAGTCAGCCCCAGCATTTT.

This clonotype was seen repeatedly, ten times or more. This sequence joins TRBV25-1 and TRBJ2-5; D call uncertain. V lost 6 bases and J 3 bases, leaving 11 bases between the germline ends. Looked up from germline, CDR1 is MGHDK and CDR2 is SYGVNS. The CDR3 totals 13 residues. The CDR3 sequence is CASRSRSKETQYF. As DNA, the CDR3 is TGTGCCAGCAGGAGCAGGAGTAAAGAGACCCAGTACTTC.

To note about this clonotype: A read error is possible here, since a much larger clone lies one base away. It is likely a read error, because the conserved phenylalanine at the end of the CDR3 is missing. No DNA is shown, since the ends of the CDR3 on it are uncertain; the CDR3 is the one TCRdb lists. The chain is built from TRBV28 and TRBJ2-7; the tabulated D call, TRBD2, remains unverified against the DNA. In germline, CDR1 is MDHEN, CDR2 SYDVKM. The CDR3 is 11 amino acids long, termini counted. CDR3 sequence reads: CASSRQASAYY.

This clonotype was recorded many times. The chain is built from TRBV18 and TRBJ2-2, with 12 bases matching TRBD2. CDR1 is KGHSH, CDR2 LQKENI, per germline. The CDR3 contains 18 residues. With 1 base clipped from V and 1 base from J, the junction kept 4 bases outside the gene matches. CDR3 residues: CASSPRTSGVKNTGELFF. CDR3 nucleotide sequence: TGTGCCAGCTCACCACGGACTAGCGGGGTGAAGAACACCGGGGAGCTGTTTTTT.

This clonotype was counted ten times or more. This chain joins TRBV3-1 and TRBJ1-3; D not resolved. The CDR3 runs 16 residues. Between the trimmed V and J ends, which lost 4 bases and 0 bases, there was a span of 13 bases. Germline lookup yields CDR1 LGHDT and CDR2 YNNKEL (reference sequence). In nucleotides, the CDR3 is TGTGCCAGCAGCCTCTTACAGCTCACCTCTGGAAACACCATATATTTT. Amino acid sequence: CASSLLQLTSGNTIYF.

In this sample, this clonotype turned up many times. The chain carries TRBV5-1 and TRBJ1-5; D perhaps matches TRBD1 (5 bases). Trimming cost V 0 bases and J 2 bases, with 12 bases left between them. In germline, CDR1 is SGHRS, CDR2 YFSETQ. The CDR3 extends over 16 amino acids. The CDR3 DNA reads as TGCGCCAGCAGCTTGGGGGGCCCCGGGGGCAATCAGCCCCAGCATTTT. Protein sequence: CASSLGGPGGNQPQHF.

This clonotype has a count of ten or more. The chain has TRBV6-5 and TRBJ2-5, with TRBD1 matching over 9 bases. CDR3 length: 15 residues. Trimming cost V 6 bases and J 1 base; bases outside gene matches: 6. Germline V gene sequence: CDR1 MNHEY, CDR2 SVGAGI. CDR3 loop: CASRPGQGIQETQYF. CDR3 bases: TGTGCCAGCAGGCCCGGACAGGGGATCCAAGAGACCCAGTACTTC.

This clonotype was observed many times. The rearrangement uses TRBV25-1 and TRBJ2-6; D gene ambiguous. CDR3 length: 12 amino acids. V was cut by 3 bases and J by 10 bases, with 7 bases left in between. CDR1 and CDR2 from the germline V gene are MGHDK and SYGVNS. CDR3 sequence: CASSESWNVLTF. The CDR3 coding sequence is TGTGCCAGCAGTGAGAGTTGGAACGTCCTGACTTTC.

This clonotype was recorded at least ten times. V is TRBV3-1 and J is TRBJ2-2, with D hard to call. In germline, CDR1 is LGHDT, CDR2 YNNKEL (reference sequence). This CDR3 spans 14 amino acids. V lost 3 bases to trimming and J lost 2 bases, with 7 bases between them. This CDR3 reads CASSQGSNTGELFF. The CDR3 DNA reads as TGTGCCAGCAGCCAGGGCTCAAACACCGGGGAGCTGTTTTTT.

Concerning this clonotype itself: A much larger clone sits a single nucleotide away, making a read error possible. The gene calls are TRBV6-2 or TRBV6-3 and TRBJ2-1; no clear D. This CDR3 contains 16 residues. Germline-derived CDR1 and CDR2 are MNHEY and SVGEGT. This chain's CDR3 is CASSEDQLLSYNDQFF. The CDR3 nucleotides read TGTGCCAGCAGTGAGGACCAACTGCTCTCCTACAATGACCAGTTCTTC.